These 8 T cell receptor beta chains share one sample of origin, sequenced in a study of early T cells in non-severe SARS-CoV-2 infection. From the 5' RACE reads, TCRdb called clonotypes with MiXCR, one entry per CDR3 protein. The sample carries over 95,000 distinct CDR3 sequences, approximately 17% recorded once. Sequenced: whole blood. The receptors derive from an adult who was a healthcare worker with PCR-confirmed SARS-CoV-2 infection or an uninfected control (not recorded which).

As concerns this clonotype: In this CDR3 the conserved last residue, phenylalanine or tryptophan, is missing, so a read error is likely. The V gene is TRBV3-1, the J gene TRBJ2-1; unclear D gene. Germline values: CDR1 LGHDT, CDR2 YNNKEL (reference sequence). Trimming left V 0 bases short and J 7 bases short, with 4 bases between. The CDR3 covers 12 residues. The CDR3 DNA follows: TGTGCCAGCAGCCAAGATATTAATGAGCAGTTCCTC. It yields the protein CASSQDINEQFL.

This clonotype occurred a few times. In nucleotides, the CDR3 is TGTGCCAGCAGAAAGGGGCAGTCAAAAAAAAACATTCAGTACTTC. Protein sequence: CASRKGQSKKNIQYF. V usage is TRBV6-6 and J usage is TRBJ2-4, with a possible D match to TRBD1 (5 bases). Trimming removed 6 bases at V and 4 bases at J, with 16 bases between. Germline CDR1 reads MNHNY; CDR2 reads SVGAGI (reference sequence). The CDR3 has 15 amino acids.

The J gene is TRBJ1-5, the V gene TRBV6-1; possible D gene TRBD1, 5 bases. The CDR3 runs 15 residues. Germline V gene data show CDR1 as MNHNS and CDR2 as SASEGT. Trimming shortened V by 7 bases and J by 1 base, and 14 bases separated the two germline ends. CDR3 DNA: TGTGCCAGCACGTTCTCGTGGGGGAGCAATCAGCCCCAGCATTTT. Translating gives CASTFSWGSNQPQHF.

The rearrangement joins TRBV12-3 or TRBV12-4 to TRBJ1-1, with 7 bases aligning to TRBD1. J gave up 1 base and V 3 bases, and 2 bases lay outside the gene matches. The CDR3 spans 14 residues. The CDR3 DNA is TGTGCCAGCAGTTTCGGACAGGCGAACACTGAAGCTTTCTTT. Protein: CASSFGQANTEAFF.

A few counts support this clonotype. CDR3 residues: CASSLKGFSYEQYF. The CDR3 DNA follows: TGTGCCAGCAGTTTAAAAGGGTTCTCCTACGAGCAGTACTTC. V usage is TRBV28 and J usage is TRBJ2-7; no reliable D call. The germline V gene has CDR1 MDHEN and CDR2 SYDVKM. V lost 2 bases to trimming and J lost 0 bases, with 8 bases between them. The length of the CDR3 is 14 residues.

This clonotype was observed at least ten times. V usage is TRBV28 and J usage is TRBJ1-5; the match to TRBD1 covers 7 bases. The length of the CDR3 is 17 residues. The V and J ends lost 7 bases and 0 bases, in that order; junction bases with no gene match: 12. Germline-derived CDR1 and CDR2 are MDHEN and SYDVKM. Here the CDR3 reads CASISPLGTDSNQPQHF. The CDR3 DNA follows: TGTGCCAGCATCTCTCCTTTAGGGACAGATAGCAATCAGCCCCAGCATTTT. Supplemented by reference TRBV28 and TRBJ1-5, the full variable domain reads DVKVTQSSRYLVKRTGEKVFLECVQDMDHENMFWYRQDPGLGLRLIYFSYDVKMKEKGDIPEGYSVSREKKERFSLILESASTNQTSMYLCASISPLGTDSNQPQHFGDGTRLSIL.

The chain is built from TRBV20-1 and TRBJ1-2; D not resolved. The CDR3 contains 14 residues. Between the trimmed V and J ends, which lost 0 bases and 4 bases, there was a span of 12 bases. The germline V gene has CDR1 DFQATT and CDR2 SNEGSKA (reference sequence). The CDR3 DNA follows: TGCAGTGCTAGAGACCCCCAGGCCCGCTATGGCTACACCTTC. Translated: CSARDPQARYGYTF.

The chain couples TRBV7-9 to TRBJ2-1; 10 bases are a match to TRBD1. The V segment lost 5 bases and the J segment 7 bases; nucleotides outside the gene matches: 5. Germline V CDR1 and CDR2: SEHNR, FQNEAQ (reference sequence). The CDR3 is 14 amino acids. The CDR3 loop reads CASSARDRGNEQFF. The CDR3 region has the DNA TGTGCCAGCAGCGCCCGGGACAGGGGTAATGAGCAGTTCTTC.